This T cell receptor beta chain was retrieved from a study of shared clonotypes between healthy human individuals. As for this clone: The antigen is not known.

CD45RO-negative CD8 cells positively selected for CCR7 made up the naive population, which excluded terminally differentiated effector memory CD45RA+ cells. The study's findings and limits: Only a few donors were included, so the genetic and exposure-history diversity represented was limited.

Using immunoSEQ multiplex PCR, the repertoire was profiled, and TCRdb retains in-frame clones only, with some absent. The repertoire includes under 1 million clones, about 96% of them detected once, and less than 0.25% sits in the top ten. V was clipped by 3 bases and J by 8 bases, with 13 bases between them. This CDR3 comprises 14 residues. Germline V gene data show CDR1 as MNHEY and CDR2 as SVGAGI. Input material: naive CD8+ T cells sorted from blood. The sequence was obtained from a man between 25 and 39 years old in good health. The rearrangement joins TRBV6-5 to TRBJ1-4; maybe TRBD1 (5 bases). The CDR3 here is CASSYSTQGEKLFF. The CDR3 bases are TGTGCCAGCAGTTATTCGACTCAGGGAGAAAAACTGTTTTTT.